These 22 T cell receptor beta chains came from one sample sequenced in a study of cytomegalovirus exposure and HLA in healthy donors. Both 60 Vbeta primers and 13 Jbeta primers went into the PCR. Profiling relied on immunoSEQ multiplex PCR, and the TCRdb table lists in-frame clones only, not all of them. Counted here are fewer than 45,000 clones, around nine tenths occurring once; the ten biggest clones make up 2.7%. Sequencing was done on a sample of PBMCs. The receptors were gathered from a woman between 18 and 30 years old in good health and CMV-seronegative.

The chain joins TRBV10-3 to TRBJ1-1; TRBD1 agrees at 9 bases. CDR3 length equals 17 residues. V shed 0 bases, J shed 6 bases, and the junction held 11 bases outside the gene matches. From germline, CDR1 is ENHRY and CDR2 SYGVKD. The DNA for the CDR3 is TGTGCCATCAGTGAGTCGACAGGGGGGGGATTCAGGGCTGAAGCTTTCTTT. Translated: CAISESTGGGFRAEAFF.

This chain joins TRBV18 and TRBJ2-7; 7 nucleotides line up with TRBD2. Germline V CDR1 and CDR2: KGHSH, LQKENI. The CDR3 covers 16 residues. The ends lost 2 bases at V and 6 bases at J; junction bases unmatched: 13. The CDR3 sequence: CASSPTGGPIGGEQYF. Written as DNA, the CDR3 is TGTGCCAGCTCACCAACGGGAGGCCCGATTGGGGGCGAGCAGTACTTC. Drawing the rest from reference TRBV18 and TRBJ2-7, the complete variable domain is NAGVMQNPRHLVRRRGQEARLRCSPMKGHSHVYWYRQLPEEGLKFMVYLQKENIIDESGMPKERFSAEFPKEGPSILRIQQVVRGDSAAYFCASSPTGGPIGGEQYFGPGTRLTVT.

The chain recombines TRBV28 with TRBJ2-7, with D possibly matching TRBD1 (6 bases). CDR3 length: 16 residues. Germline V gene data show CDR1 as MDHEN and CDR2 as SYDVKM. The germline V and J ends were trimmed by 6 bases and 0 bases, with 18 bases remaining between them. The CDR3 DNA sequence: TGTGCCAGCAGCCCGAGGAACTGGGGGCTCTCCTACGAGCAGTACTTC. Amino acids: CASSPRNWGLSYEQYF.

The rearrangement uses TRBV11-2 and TRBJ2-7, with TRBD1 identical over 7 bases. The trim removed 1 base at V and 1 base at J, leaving 10 bases unmatched. The CDR3 extends over 17 amino acids. Germline V gives CDR1 SGHAT, CDR2 FQNNGV. CDR3: CASSLVGSGRGSYEQYF. In DNA, the CDR3 is TGTGCCAGCAGCTTAGTCGGGTCAGGCAGGGGGTCCTACGAGCAGTACTTC.

The chain carries TRBV11-1 and TRBJ2-3; maybe TRBD2 (6 bases). This CDR3 is built from 15 residues. The V gene lost 1 base and the J gene lost 0 bases, with 8 bases spanning the gap. Germline V lookup: CDR1 SGHAT, CDR2 FQDESV (reference sequence). The CDR3 DNA follows: TGTGCCAGCAGCTTAGAAAGCGGGAGCACAGATACGCAGTATTTT. As protein: CASSLESGSTDTQYF.

The CDR3 spells CASSSDRSPSYEQYF. CDR3 in DNA: TGCGCCAGCAGCTCGGACAGGTCACCCTCCTACGAGCAGTACTTC. J is TRBJ2-7 and V is TRBV5-1, with TRBD1 matching 7 bases. Germline V gives CDR1 SGHRS, CDR2 YFSETQ. Trimming at V came to 3 bases and at J to 0 bases, leaving 6 bases not matched to a gene. The length of the CDR3 is 15 residues. The full variable domain, its missing parts supplied by reference TRBV5-1 and TRBJ2-7, is KAGVTQTPRYLIKTRGQQVTLSCSPISGHRSVSWYQQTPGQGLQFLFEYFSETQRNKGNFPGRFSGRQFSNSRSEMNVSTLELGDSALYLCASSSDRSPSYEQYFGPGTRLTVT.

This sequence joins TRBV7-9 and TRBJ1-3, with 9 nucleotides matching TRBD1. The CDR3 length is 15 residues. The V and J ends lost 5 bases and 1 base, in that order; junction bases with no gene match: 3. Germline V gene lookup returns CDR1 SEHNR and CDR2 FQNEAQ (reference sequence). The CDR3 nucleotides read TGTGCCAGCAGCCCACAGGGGGCGTCTGGAAACACCATATATTTT. Amino acids: CASSPQGASGNTIYF.

The chain has TRBV2 and TRBJ2-2; the D is unclear. V shed 3 bases and J shed 0 bases, with 11 bases lying between them. The V gene's germline CDR1 is SNHLY and CDR2 FYNNEI. CDR3 length: 16 residues. Here the CDR3 DNA reads TGTGCCAGCAGTGATCGAACTCTTTCGAACACCGGGGAGCTGTTTTTT. This gives the protein CASSDRTLSNTGELFF.

The chain combines TRBV7-9 with TRBJ2-5; possibly TRBD2 for D (6 bases). The CDR3 covers 15 residues. Germline V gene lookup returns CDR1 SEHNR and CDR2 FQNEAQ (reference sequence). Trimming shortened V by 5 bases and J by 6 bases, and 19 bases separated the two germline ends. This CDR3 reads CASSTGLDPWKTQYF. Written as DNA, the CDR3 is TGTGCCAGCAGCACGGGACTGGATCCCTGGAAGACCCAGTACTTC.

V usage is TRBV7-9 and J usage is TRBJ1-1; 7 positions agree with TRBD1. Losses at the gene ends were 5 bases for V and 2 bases for J; bases not matched to a gene: 8. CDR1 SEHNR and CDR2 FQNEAQ come from the germline V gene (reference sequence). The CDR3 loop spans 15 amino acids. The CDR3 region has the DNA TGTGCCAGCAGCCCCAGGGACAGCTTCAACACTGAAGCTTTCTTT. This sequence encodes CASSPRDSFNTEAFF.

The CDR3 nucleotides read TGTGCCAGCTCACCACAGGGACTTCATAACACCGGGGAGCTGTTTTTT. As protein: CASSPQGLHNTGELFF. The genes are TRBV18 and TRBJ2-2; a weak D match, TRBD2 (6 bases). The CDR3 is 16 residues long. V lost 1 base and J lost 2, with 11 bases in between. Germline loops: CDR1 KGHSH, CDR2 LQKENI.

The rearrangement uses TRBV7-7 and TRBJ2-2; 7 bases line up with TRBD2. The J segment lost 0 bases and the V segment lost 0 bases, leaving 1 base of the junction unmatched. This CDR3 contains 16 residues. CDR1 SSHAT and CDR2 FNYEAQ come from the germline V gene (reference sequence). The CDR3 loop is CASSLAGGSNTGELFF. The DNA for the CDR3 is TGTGCCAGCAGCTTAGCGGGAGGGTCGAACACCGGGGAGCTGTTTTTT. Looking up the rest from reference TRBV7-7 and TRBJ2-2 gives the full variable domain: GAGVSQSPRYKVTKRGQDVTLRCDPISSHATLYWYQQALGQGPEFLTYFNYEAQPDKSGLPSDRFSAERPEGSISTLTIQRTEQRDSAMYRCASSLAGGSNTGELFFGEGSRLTVL.

The V call is TRBV18, the J call TRBJ1-6, with a possible D match to TRBD1 (5 bases). The length of the CDR3 is 13 residues. V lost 3 bases to trimming and J lost 10 bases, with 10 bases between them. The V gene's germline CDR1 is KGHSH and CDR2 LQKENI. CDR3 protein: CASSPQGDSPLHF. The CDR3 DNA reads TGTGCCAGCTCACCCCAGGGTGACTCACCCCTCCACTTT.

This chain joins TRBV6-6 and TRBJ1-1, with TRBD1 matching 12 bases. This CDR3 comprises 16 residues. Germline CDR1 MNHNY, CDR2 SVGAGI (reference sequence). The J segment lost 3 bases and the V segment lost 6 bases, leaving 8 bases of the junction unmatched. As DNA, the CDR3 is TGTGCCAGCAGATTGGGACAGGGGGCGCGGGACACTGAAGCTTTCTTT. Encoded protein: CASRLGQGARDTEAFF.

The V gene is TRBV5-1, the J gene TRBJ2-7; 7 bases match TRBD1. Germline CDR1 is SGHRS and CDR2 is YFSETQ. V gave up 5 bases and J gave up 2 bases; unmatched junction bases: 13. This CDR3 region has 16 residues. The CDR3: CASRSEGTAGPYEQYF. In DNA, the CDR3 is TGCGCCAGCAGGAGTGAGGGGACAGCAGGCCCCTACGAGCAGTACTTC.

This clone was seen only a few times. This chain connects TRBV5-1 to TRBJ2-5; 13 positions agree with TRBD2. The CDR3 is 15 residues long. The V segment lost 5 bases and the J segment 1 base; nucleotides outside the gene matches: 2. CDR1 SGHRS and CDR2 YFSETQ come from the germline V gene. This CDR3 reads CASRGLAGSQETQYF. In nucleotides, the CDR3 is TGCGCCAGCAGGGGACTAGCGGGATCCCAAGAGACCCAGTACTTC.

The rearrangement joins TRBV2 to TRBJ2-7; tentatively, D is TRBD2 (6 bases). V gave up 8 bases and J gave up 3 bases, with 14 bases separating them. Germline V gene lookup returns CDR1 SNHLY and CDR2 FYNNEI. The CDR3 loop spans 13 amino acids. CDR3 DNA: TGTGCCAGCGGTCGACTGGGGGGCTACGAGCAGTACTTC. It specifies CASGRLGGYEQYF.

This clone was found once. V and J are TRBV11-2 and TRBJ2-3; D gene unclear. Germline V CDR1 and CDR2: SGHAT, FQNNGV. This CDR3 contains 12 residues. Trimming left V 0 bases short and J 4 bases short, with 2 bases between. DNA of the CDR3: TGTGCCAGCAGCTTAGACGCAGATACGCAGTATTTT. The encoded protein is CASSLDADTQYF. Using reference TRBV11-2 and TRBJ2-3 for the parts outside the CDR3, the full variable domain is EAGVAQSPRYKIIEKRQSVAFWCNPISGHATLYWYQQILGQGPKLLIQFQNNGVVDDSQLPKDRFSAERLKGVDSTLKIQPAKLEDSAVYLCASSLDADTQYFGPGTRLTVL.

This chain uses TRBV9 with TRBJ2-3; 7 positions match TRBD2. This CDR3 spans 17 amino acids. Germline values: CDR1 SGDLS, CDR2 YYNGEE. The V and J ends lost 0 bases and 0 bases, in that order; junction bases with no gene match: 7. CDR3 in DNA: TGTGCCAGCAGCGTAGTAGGCCTAGCGGCTAGCACAGATACGCAGTATTTT. Translating gives CASSVVGLAASTDTQYF.

The chain recombines TRBV7-2 with TRBJ1-2, with D hard to call. V was clipped by 2 bases and J by 2 bases, with 9 bases between them. CDR1 SGHTA and CDR2 FQGNSA come from the germline V gene. The CDR3 length is 14 residues. The CDR3, as DNA: TGTGCCAGCAGCTTAAATCCGGTAAACTATGGCTACACCTTC. This encodes CASSLNPVNYGYTF.

The CDR3 is CSVEETGFLLYGYTF. The CDR3 region has the DNA TGCAGCGTTGAGGAGACAGGGTTCCTGCTGTATGGCTACACCTTC. The chain recombines TRBV29-1 with TRBJ1-2; 7 nucleotides line up with TRBD1. Germline-derived CDR1 and CDR2 are SQVTM and ANQGSEA. V was pared by 3 bases and J by 5 bases, with 12 bases of the junction left unmatched. The CDR3 sequence is 15 residues long.

V is TRBV9 and J is TRBJ2-7; 8 nucleotides align to TRBD1. CDR1 is SGDLS and CDR2 is YYNGEE in the germline V gene. V shed 0 bases, J shed 4 bases, and the junction held 3 bases outside the gene matches. The CDR3 has 14 amino acids. The CDR3 protein is CASSVDDRGYEQYF. CDR3 in DNA: TGTGCCAGCAGCGTAGACGACAGGGGATACGAGCAGTACTTC.